This passage covers 26 T cell receptor beta chains from one sample sequenced in a study of beta chain features in type 1 diabetes. The whole isolated RNA underwent reverse transcription, so sequencing captured expressed TCRB transcripts. The assay was immunoSEQ multiplex PCR, and TCRdb's table has in-frame clones only and misses some. The sample carries over 120,000 clones, about 10% recorded once. Input material: central memory CD4+ T cells from blood. These receptors all stem from a man younger than 35 in good health.

This chain joins TRBV27 and TRBJ1-6; D possibly corresponds to TRBD1 (6 bases). Trimming took 5 bases from V and 10 from J, leaving 15 bases between them. There are 14 residues in the CDR3. Germline CDR1 MNHEY, CDR2 SMNVEV (reference sequence). The CDR3 nucleotides are TGTGCCAGCAGTATCGCACAGGGTGGATCACCCCTCCACTTT. This gives the protein CASSIAQGGSPLHF.

This chain uses TRBV7-9 with TRBJ2-1; 9 nucleotides align to TRBD1. This CDR3 spans 15 amino acids. The V gene end was trimmed by 6 bases and the J gene end by 1 base; junction bases not matched to a gene: 4. CDR1 is SEHNR and CDR2 is FQNEAQ in the germline V gene (reference sequence). The CDR3, as DNA: TGTGCCAGCAGGCCCGGACAGGGGTCCTACAATGAGCAGTTCTTC. Translating gives CASRPGQGSYNEQFF.

This clone was recorded a few times. V and J are TRBV7-2 and TRBJ1-6; 7 bases agree with TRBD1. Germline V gene lookup returns CDR1 SGHTA and CDR2 FQGNSA. This CDR3 is built from 15 residues. The V and J ends lost 5 bases and 8 bases, in that order; junction bases with no gene match: 9. CDR3 coding DNA: TGTGCCAGCAGCCGGCAGACAGGGACTGATTCACCCCTCCACTTT. It specifies CASSRQTGTDSPLHF.

The chain employs TRBV28 and TRBJ2-3, with D possibly matching TRBD1 (5 bases). The CDR3 contains 15 residues. V lost 10 bases, J lost 1 base, and 18 bases lay in between. Per the germline V gene, CDR1 is MDHEN and CDR2 is SYDVKM. As DNA, the CDR3 is TGTGCCACCGCTGAACCTGGGGCCGGCACAGATACGCAGTATTTT. Its translation: CATAEPGAGTDTQYF. Based on the CDR3 plus reference TRBV28 and TRBJ2-3, the full variable domain is DVKVTQSSRYLVKRTGEKVFLECVQDMDHENMFWYRQDPGLGLRLIYFSYDVKMKEKGDIPEGYSVSREKKERFSLILESASTNQTSMYLCATAEPGAGTDTQYFGPGTRLTVL.

The chain uses TRBV7-3 and TRBJ2-2; perhaps TRBD1 as D (6 bases). The CDR3 sequence is 15 residues long. The V end lost 5 bases, the J end lost 4 bases, and 14 bases lay between the germline ends. Looked up from germline, CDR1 is SGHTA and CDR2 is FQGTGA. The CDR3 loop reads CASSPRGTSTGELFF. DNA of the CDR3: TGTGCCAGCAGCCCAAGGGGGACATCCACCGGGGAGCTGTTTTTT.

CDR3 amino acids: CASSMATEYYGYTF. CDR3 nucleotide sequence: TGTGCCAGTAGTATGGCGACAGAGTACTATGGCTACACCTTC. The V call is TRBV19, the J call TRBJ1-2, with a tentative D call TRBD1 (5 bases). Germline-derived CDR1 and CDR2 are LNHDA and SQIVND (reference sequence). This CDR3 comprises 14 residues. V lost 3 bases and J 3 bases, leaving 11 bases between the germline ends.

This clone was seen more than once but under ten times. The rearrangement links TRBV5-1 to TRBJ2-7; unclear D gene. V was clipped by 7 bases and J by 9 bases, with 14 bases between them. CDR3 size: 11 residues. CDR1 SGHRS and CDR2 YFSETQ come from the germline V gene. CDR3 sequence: CASRENMRQYF. CDR3 in DNA: TGCGCCAGCCGCGAGAATATGCGGCAGTACTTC.

This chain uses TRBV7-2 with TRBJ2-3; the match to TRBD2 covers 7 bases. After removal of 5 bases from V and 11 bases from J, the junction contained 7 bases not matched to a gene. The CDR3 spans 12 residues. Per germline, CDR1 SGHTA and CDR2 FQGNSA. CDR3 DNA: TGTGCCAGCAGCCACGGACTAGGGAGGCAGTATTTT. Translation gives CASSHGLGRQYF. The full variable domain, in which reference TRBV7-2 and TRBJ2-3 provide the parts outside the CDR3, is GAGVSQSPSNKVTEKGKDVELRCDPISGHTALYWYRQSLGQGLEFLIYFQGNSAPDKSGLPSDRFSAERTGGSVSTLTIQRTQQEDSAVYLCASSHGLGRQYFGPGTRLTVL.

The table lists this clone with many counts. This may be a read error: a much more frequent sequence differs by one nucleotide. Other nucleotide sequences in the sample specify the same CDR3. The CDR3 region has the DNA TGTGCCAGCAGCCCATACAATGAGCAGTTCTTC. Its protein product is CASSPYNEQFF. This chain connects TRBV2 to TRBJ2-1; D unresolved. Per the germline V gene, CDR1 is SNHLY and CDR2 is FYNNEI. Trimming pared 6 bases from V and 4 bases from J, leaving 4 bases between. The CDR3 has 11 amino acids.

CDR3 loop: CASNLGQNTEAFF. The CDR3 nucleotides are TGTGCCAGCAACTTAGGACAGAACACTGAAGCTTTCTTT. V and J are TRBV2 and TRBJ1-1; perhaps TRBD1 as D (5 bases). V was cut by 7 bases and J by 1 base, with 10 bases left in between. Germline assignment: CDR1 SNHLY and CDR2 FYNNEI. The CDR3 length is 13 residues.

This clone has more than one count but fewer than ten. The rearrangement joins TRBV11-2 to TRBJ1-5; 8 bases are shared with TRBD1. From germline, CDR1 is SGHAT and CDR2 FQNNGV. V lost 0 bases to trimming and J lost 2 bases; unmatched junction nucleotides: 3. The length of the CDR3 is 16 residues. The CDR3 here is CASSLEATGGNQPQHF. The CDR3 DNA sequence: TGTGCCAGCAGCTTAGAGGCGACAGGGGGCAATCAGCCCCAGCATTTT.

This clone has only a few counts. V and J are TRBV18 and TRBJ2-7; 9 bases are a match to TRBD2. The germline V gene encodes CDR1 KGHSH and CDR2 LQKENI. CDR3 size: 16 residues. V shed 2 bases and J 7 bases; nucleotides not matched to a gene: 12. Here the CDR3 DNA reads TGTGCCAGCTCACCAGCCACCCGCGGGGGGGCCCGGGAGCAGTACTTC. Translated: CASSPATRGGAREQYF.

Here the CDR3 DNA reads TGCGCCAGCAGTTCGGGGAACACTGAAGCTTTCTTT. Its translation is CASSSGNTEAFF. The V gene is TRBV5-1, the J gene TRBJ1-1; no reliable D call. The CDR3 runs 12 residues. The V end lost 5 bases, the J end lost 1 base, and 6 bases lay between the germline ends. Germline V CDR1 and CDR2: SGHRS, YFSETQ. Full variable domain (rest looked up from reference TRBV5-1 and TRBJ1-1): KAGVTQTPRYLIKTRGQQVTLSCSPISGHRSVSWYQQTPGQGLQFLFEYFSETQRNKGNFPGRFSGRQFSNSRSEMNVSTLELGDSALYLCASSSGNTEAFFGQGTRLTVV.

V usage is TRBV6-5 and J usage is TRBJ1-2; 8 bases match TRBD1. This CDR3 is built from 14 residues. After removal of 5 bases from V and 4 bases from J, the junction contained 6 bases not matched to a gene. Germline V CDR1 and CDR2: MNHEY, SVGAGI. The CDR3 protein is CASSPTGGGYGYTF. DNA of the CDR3: TGTGCCAGCAGTCCCACAGGGGGGGGCTATGGCTACACCTTC.

The rearrangement links TRBV4-1 to TRBJ1-4, with 10 bases matching TRBD1. Trimming at V came to 4 bases and at J to 3 bases, leaving 2 bases not matched to a gene. Per the germline V gene, CDR1 is MGHRA and CDR2 is YSYEKL. The CDR3 loop spans 15 amino acids. The CDR3 region has the DNA TGCGCCAGCAGCCGGACAGGGGGTTCTAATGAAAAACTGTTTTTT. Translating gives CASSRTGGSNEKLFF.

This clone was seen ten or more times. This sequence joins TRBV28 and TRBJ2-7; 8 nucleotides line up with TRBD1. The germline gives CDR1 MDHEN, CDR2 SYDVKM. V lost 8 bases, J lost 3 bases, and 15 bases stayed unmatched. The CDR3 covers 16 residues. The CDR3 reads CASSQNRDRPNYEQYF. The CDR3 region has the DNA TGTGCCAGCTCCCAAAACCGGGACAGGCCCAACTACGAGCAGTACTTC.

The V gene is TRBV10-3, the J gene TRBJ1-1; D is possibly TRBD1 (6 bases). Trimming pared 7 bases from V and 0 bases from J, leaving 12 bases between. Germline V lookup: CDR1 ENHRY, CDR2 SYGVKD. The CDR3 totals 14 residues. CDR3 bases: TGTGCCATCAACGACAGGAATCTGAACACTGAAGCTTTCTTT. This encodes CAINDRNLNTEAFF.

The gene calls are TRBV28 and TRBJ1-5, with 7 bases fitting TRBD1. J was trimmed by 4 bases and V by 4 bases; bases with no gene match: 13. The CDR3 covers 17 residues. CDR1 MDHEN and CDR2 SYDVKM come from the germline V gene. CDR3 in amino acids: CASSSRYRDRFNQPQHF. DNA for the CDR3: TGTGCCAGCAGTTCTAGGTACCGGGACAGATTTAATCAGCCCCAGCATTTT.

The chain has TRBV2 and TRBJ2-7; 7 positions match TRBD2. Germline CDR1 SNHLY, CDR2 FYNNEI. This CDR3 contains 14 residues. The junction had 8 bases not matched to a gene; V was cut back by 7 bases and J by 2 bases. This CDR3 reads CASTHGAGAYEQYF. Here the CDR3 DNA reads TGTGCCAGCACCCACGGCGCGGGGGCCTACGAGCAGTACTTC. The variable domain in full, with the rest retrieved from reference TRBV2 and TRBJ2-7, is EPEVTQTPSHQVTQMGQEVILRCVPISNHLYFYWYRQILGQKVEFLVSFYNNEISEKSEIFDDQFSVERPDGSNFTLKIRSTKLEDSAMYFCASTHGAGAYEQYFGPGTRLTVT.

A word on this clone: The identical CDR3 is also encoded by other nucleotide sequences in the sample. The rearrangement links TRBV9 to TRBJ2-1; D uncertain. CDR1 is SGDLS, CDR2 YYNGEE, per germline. Between the trimmed V and J ends, which lost 0 bases and 2 bases, there was a span of 9 bases. This CDR3 spans 15 amino acids. The CDR3 DNA sequence: TGTGCCAGCAGCGTAGAAGGAGCTACCTACAATGAGCAGTTCTTC. Translated: CASSVEGATYNEQFF.

This clone came up many times. The chain joins TRBV28 to TRBJ1-2, with D possibly being TRBD1 (6 bases). The germline gives CDR1 MDHEN, CDR2 SYDVKM. V lost 5 bases to trimming and J lost 6 bases, with 19 bases between them. CDR3 size: 15 residues. DNA of the CDR3: TGTGCCAGCAGTCCCCCTCGGCCAGGGGCAGATGGCTACACCTTC. It codes for CASSPPRPGADGYTF.

There are a few counts of this clone. The chain is built from TRBV6-6 and TRBJ2-7; the D gene is possibly TRBD2 (5 bases). The CDR3 length is 15 residues. CDR1 and CDR2 from the germline V gene are MNHNY and SVGAGI (reference sequence). The V end lost 4 bases, the J end lost 0 bases, and 13 bases lay between the germline ends. CDR3 region: CASSSAGAISYEQYF. CDR3 sequence (DNA): TGTGCCAGCAGTTCCGCGGGCGCGATCTCCTACGAGCAGTACTTC.

In its sample, this clone was seen a few times. The chain couples TRBV14 to TRBJ2-7, with a possible D match to TRBD2 (5 bases). Trimming removed 0 bases at V and 6 bases at J, with 9 bases between. This CDR3 has 13 amino acids. Germline CDR1 SGHDN, CDR2 FVKESK. As DNA, the CDR3 is TGTGCCAGCAGCCAAGATATGGGAGCCGAGCAGTACTTC. Translating it yields CASSQDMGAEQYF.

In its sample, this clone was seen many times. The identical CDR3 is also encoded by other nucleotide sequences in the sample. V gene TRBV13 combines with J gene TRBJ2-6; D remains unclear. This CDR3 is built from 13 residues. The V end was cut by 5 bases, the J end by 1 base, with 3 bases between. The germline V gene has CDR1 PRHDT and CDR2 FYEKMQ (reference sequence). The CDR3 loop reads CASSRSGANVLTF. Here the CDR3 DNA reads TGTGCCAGCAGCCGGTCTGGGGCCAACGTCCTGACTTTC.

This clone was counted at least ten times. CDR3 sequence (DNA): TGTGCCAGCAGCCTCACTCCGTCTAGCGGGGGCACAGATACGCAGTATTTT. Residues: CASSLTPSSGGTDTQYF. The chain employs TRBV9 and TRBJ2-3; TRBD2 aligns across 9 bases. This CDR3 spans 17 amino acids. With V trimmed by 4 bases and J by 1 base, 10 bases remained unmatched. Germline loops: CDR1 SGDLS, CDR2 YYNGEE. Based on the CDR3 plus reference TRBV9 and TRBJ2-3, the full variable domain is DSGVTQTPKHLITATGQRVTLRCSPRSGDLSVYWYQQSLDQGLQFLIQYYNGEERAKGNILERFSAQQFPDLHSELNLSSLELGDSALYFCASSLTPSSGGTDTQYFGPGTRLTVL.

V usage is TRBV6-6 and J usage is TRBJ1-5; D perhaps matches TRBD1 (6 bases). Germline values: CDR1 MNHNY, CDR2 SVGAGI (reference sequence). CDR3 length equals 12 residues. V was trimmed by 5 bases and J by 8 bases, leaving 10 bases between them. The CDR3 DNA follows: TGTGCCAGCAGTGGAACAGGGAAGCCCCAGCATTTT. Translation: CASSGTGKPQHF.